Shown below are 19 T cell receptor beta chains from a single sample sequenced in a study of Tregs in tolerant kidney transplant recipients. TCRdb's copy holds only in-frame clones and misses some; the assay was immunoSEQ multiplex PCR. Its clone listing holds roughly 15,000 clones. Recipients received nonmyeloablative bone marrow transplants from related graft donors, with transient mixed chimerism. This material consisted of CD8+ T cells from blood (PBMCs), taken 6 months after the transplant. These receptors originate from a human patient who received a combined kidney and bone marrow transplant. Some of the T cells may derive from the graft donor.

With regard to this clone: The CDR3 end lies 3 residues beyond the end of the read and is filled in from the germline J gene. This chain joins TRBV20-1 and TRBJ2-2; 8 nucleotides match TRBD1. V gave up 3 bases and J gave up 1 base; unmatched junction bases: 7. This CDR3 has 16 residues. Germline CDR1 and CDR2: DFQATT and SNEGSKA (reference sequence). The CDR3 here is CSASDPTGENTGELFF. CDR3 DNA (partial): TGCAGTGCTAGCGACCCGACAGGGGAGAACACCGGGGAG.

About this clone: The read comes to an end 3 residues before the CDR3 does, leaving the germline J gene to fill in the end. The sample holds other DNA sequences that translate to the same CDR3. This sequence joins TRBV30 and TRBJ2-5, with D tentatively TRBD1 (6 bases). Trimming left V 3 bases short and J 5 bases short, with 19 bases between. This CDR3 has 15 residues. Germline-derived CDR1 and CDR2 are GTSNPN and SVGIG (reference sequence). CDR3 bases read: TGTGCCTGGAGCGCAACAGGGTTGAATGGGGAGACC. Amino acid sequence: CAWSATGLNGET. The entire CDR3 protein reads CAWSATGLNGETQYF.

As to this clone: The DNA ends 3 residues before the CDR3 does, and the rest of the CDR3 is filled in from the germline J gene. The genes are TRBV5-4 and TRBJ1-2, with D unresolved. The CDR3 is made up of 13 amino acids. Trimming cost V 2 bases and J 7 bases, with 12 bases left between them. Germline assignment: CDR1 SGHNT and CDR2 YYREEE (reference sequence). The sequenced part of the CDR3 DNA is TGTGCCAGCAGCTTTAGGGTCGGCTTTGGC. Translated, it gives CASSFRVGFG. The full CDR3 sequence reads CASSFRVGFGYTF.

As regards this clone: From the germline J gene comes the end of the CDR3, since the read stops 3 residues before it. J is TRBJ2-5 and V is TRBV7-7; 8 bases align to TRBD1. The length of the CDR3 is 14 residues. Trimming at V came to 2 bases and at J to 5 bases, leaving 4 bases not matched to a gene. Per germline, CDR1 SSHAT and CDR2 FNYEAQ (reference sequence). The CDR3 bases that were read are TGTGCCAGCAGCTTAAGGACAGGGAAGGAGACC. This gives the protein CASSLRTGKET. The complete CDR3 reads CASSLRTGKETQYF.

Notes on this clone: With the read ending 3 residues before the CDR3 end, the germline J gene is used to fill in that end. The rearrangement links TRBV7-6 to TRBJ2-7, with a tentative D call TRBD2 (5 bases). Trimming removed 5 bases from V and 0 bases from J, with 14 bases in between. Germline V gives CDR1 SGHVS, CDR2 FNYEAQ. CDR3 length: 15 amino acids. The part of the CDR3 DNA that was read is TGTGCCAGCAGCCCGAGGCCGGGGAGCTCCTACGAG. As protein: CASSPRPGSSYE. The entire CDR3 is CASSPRPGSSYEQYF. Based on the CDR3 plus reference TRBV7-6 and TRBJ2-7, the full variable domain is GAGVSQSPRYKVTKRGQDVALRCDPISGHVSLYWYRQALGQGPEFLTYFNYEAQQDKSGLPNDRFSAERPEGSISTLTIQRTEQRDSAMYRCASSPRPGSSYEQYFGPGTRLTVT.

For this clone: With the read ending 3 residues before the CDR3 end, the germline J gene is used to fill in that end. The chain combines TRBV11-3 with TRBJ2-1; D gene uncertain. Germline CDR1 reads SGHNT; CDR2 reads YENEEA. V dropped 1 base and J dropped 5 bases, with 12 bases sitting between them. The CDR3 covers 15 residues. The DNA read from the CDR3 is TGTGCCAGCAGCTTAGGCGGTCTCCTCCACAATGAG. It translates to CASSLGGLLHNE. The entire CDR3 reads CASSLGGLLHNEQFF.

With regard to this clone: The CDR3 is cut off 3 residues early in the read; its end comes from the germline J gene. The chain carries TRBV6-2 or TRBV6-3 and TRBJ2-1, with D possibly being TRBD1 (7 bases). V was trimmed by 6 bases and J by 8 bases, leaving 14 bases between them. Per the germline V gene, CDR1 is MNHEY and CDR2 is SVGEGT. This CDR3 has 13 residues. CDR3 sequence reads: CASSPRGVYEQFF. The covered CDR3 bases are TGTGCCAGCAGCCCCAGGGGGGTCTATGAG.

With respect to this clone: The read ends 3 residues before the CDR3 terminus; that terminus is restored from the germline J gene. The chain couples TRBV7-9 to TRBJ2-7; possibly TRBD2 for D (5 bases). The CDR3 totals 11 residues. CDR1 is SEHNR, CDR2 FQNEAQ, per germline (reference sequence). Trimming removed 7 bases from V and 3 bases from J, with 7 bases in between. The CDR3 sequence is CASTEGYEQYF. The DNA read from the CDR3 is TGTGCCAGCACCGAGGGCTACGAG.

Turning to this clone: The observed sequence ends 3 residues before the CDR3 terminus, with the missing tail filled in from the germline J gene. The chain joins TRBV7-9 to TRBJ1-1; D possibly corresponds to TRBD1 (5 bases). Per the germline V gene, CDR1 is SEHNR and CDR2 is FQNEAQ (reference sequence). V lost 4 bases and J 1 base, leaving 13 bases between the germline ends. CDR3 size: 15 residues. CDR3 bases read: TGTGCCAGCAGCTCGGCGCTCGGGGGGAACACTGAA. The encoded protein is CASSSALGGNTE. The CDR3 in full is CASSSALGGNTEAFF. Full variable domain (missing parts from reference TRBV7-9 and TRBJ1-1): DTGVSQNPRHKITKRGQNVTFRCDPISEHNRLYWYRQTLGQGPEFLTYFQNEAQLEKSRLLSDRFSAERPKGSFSTLEIQRTEQGDSAMYLCASSSALGGNTEAFFGQGTRLTVV.

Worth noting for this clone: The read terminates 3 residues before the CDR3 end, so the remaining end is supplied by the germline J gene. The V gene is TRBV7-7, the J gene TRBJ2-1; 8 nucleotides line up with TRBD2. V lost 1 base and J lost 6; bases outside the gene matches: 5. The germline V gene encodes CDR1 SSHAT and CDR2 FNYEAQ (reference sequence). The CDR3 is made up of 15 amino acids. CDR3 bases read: TGTGCCAGCAGCTTAGGCGGGGGGCCCCTCAATGAG. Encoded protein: CASSLGGGPLNE. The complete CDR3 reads CASSLGGGPLNEQFF.

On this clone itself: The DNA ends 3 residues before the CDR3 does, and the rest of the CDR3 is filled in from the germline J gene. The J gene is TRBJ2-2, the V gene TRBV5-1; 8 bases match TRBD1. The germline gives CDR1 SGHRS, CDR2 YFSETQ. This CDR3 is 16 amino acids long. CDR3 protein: CASRRHPDRVREKLFF. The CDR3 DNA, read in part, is TGCGCCAGCAGGCGACACCCGGACAGGGTGCGGGAAAAG.

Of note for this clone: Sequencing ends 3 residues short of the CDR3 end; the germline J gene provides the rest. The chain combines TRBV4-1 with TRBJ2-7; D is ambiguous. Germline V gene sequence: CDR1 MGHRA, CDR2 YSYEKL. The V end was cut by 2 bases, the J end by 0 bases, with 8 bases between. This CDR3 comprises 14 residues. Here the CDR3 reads CASSQYPGSYEQYF. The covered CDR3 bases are TGCGCCAGCAGCCAATACCCGGGCTCCTACGAG.

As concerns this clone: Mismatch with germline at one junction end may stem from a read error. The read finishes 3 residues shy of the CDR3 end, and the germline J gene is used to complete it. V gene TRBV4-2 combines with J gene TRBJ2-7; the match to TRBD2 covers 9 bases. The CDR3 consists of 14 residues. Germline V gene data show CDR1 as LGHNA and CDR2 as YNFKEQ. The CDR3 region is CASSQELAGYEQYF. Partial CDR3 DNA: TGCGCCAGCAGCCAAGAACTAGCGGGTTACGAG.

The sequenced part of the CDR3 DNA is TGCGCCAGCAGCCAAGCGGTAGCGGGGACCCCCGGGGAG. Protein: CASSQAVAGTPGE. Given in full, the CDR3 is CASSQAVAGTPGELFF. The chain couples TRBV4-1 to TRBJ2-2; 8 bases align to TRBD2. Read sequence stops 3 residues before the CDR3 end, and the germline J gene provides the missing end. The CDR3 is 16 amino acids. Germline CDR1 is MGHRA and CDR2 is YSYEKL. V lost 1 base, J lost 6 bases, and 7 bases stayed unmatched.

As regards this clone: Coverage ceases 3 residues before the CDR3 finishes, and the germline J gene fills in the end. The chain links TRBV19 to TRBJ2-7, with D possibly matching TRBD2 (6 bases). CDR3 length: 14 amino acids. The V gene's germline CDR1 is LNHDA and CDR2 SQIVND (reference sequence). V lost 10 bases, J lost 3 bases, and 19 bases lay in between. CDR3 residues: CATSRGIGSYEQYF. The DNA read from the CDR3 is TGTGCCACCTCAAGGGGTATCGGGAGCTACGAG.

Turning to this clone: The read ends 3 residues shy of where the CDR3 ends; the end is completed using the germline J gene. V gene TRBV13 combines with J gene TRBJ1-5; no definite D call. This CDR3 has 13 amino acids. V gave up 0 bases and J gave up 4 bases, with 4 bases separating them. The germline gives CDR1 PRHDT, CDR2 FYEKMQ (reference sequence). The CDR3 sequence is CASSLGLNQPQHF. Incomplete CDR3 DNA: TGTGCCAGCAGCTTAGGCCTAAATCAGCCC. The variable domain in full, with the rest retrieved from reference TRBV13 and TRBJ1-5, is AAGVIQSPRHLIKEKRETATLKCYPIPRHDTVYWYQQGPGQDPQFLISFYEKMQSDKGSIPDRFSAQQFSDYHSELNMSSLELGDSALYFCASSLGLNQPQHFGDGTRLSIL.

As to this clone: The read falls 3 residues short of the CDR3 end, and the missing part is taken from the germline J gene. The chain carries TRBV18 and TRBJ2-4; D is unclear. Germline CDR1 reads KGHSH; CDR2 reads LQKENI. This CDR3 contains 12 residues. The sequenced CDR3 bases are TGTGCCAGCTCACTGCATCCCTATGGT. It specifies CASSLHPYG. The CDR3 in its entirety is CASSLHPYGQYF.

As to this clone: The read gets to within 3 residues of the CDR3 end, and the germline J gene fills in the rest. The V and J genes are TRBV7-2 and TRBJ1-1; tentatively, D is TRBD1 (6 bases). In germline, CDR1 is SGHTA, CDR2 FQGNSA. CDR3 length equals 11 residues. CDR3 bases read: TGTGCCAGCAGCCCCGGGACAGAA. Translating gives CASSPGTE. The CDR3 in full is CASSPGTEAFF.

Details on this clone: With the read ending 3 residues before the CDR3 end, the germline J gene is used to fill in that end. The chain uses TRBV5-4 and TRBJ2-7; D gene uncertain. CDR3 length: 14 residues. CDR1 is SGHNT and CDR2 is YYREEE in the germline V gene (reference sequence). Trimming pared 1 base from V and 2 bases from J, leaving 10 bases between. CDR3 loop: CASSLSERPYEQYF. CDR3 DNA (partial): TGTGCCAGCAGCTTGAGCGAACGCCCCTACGAG.